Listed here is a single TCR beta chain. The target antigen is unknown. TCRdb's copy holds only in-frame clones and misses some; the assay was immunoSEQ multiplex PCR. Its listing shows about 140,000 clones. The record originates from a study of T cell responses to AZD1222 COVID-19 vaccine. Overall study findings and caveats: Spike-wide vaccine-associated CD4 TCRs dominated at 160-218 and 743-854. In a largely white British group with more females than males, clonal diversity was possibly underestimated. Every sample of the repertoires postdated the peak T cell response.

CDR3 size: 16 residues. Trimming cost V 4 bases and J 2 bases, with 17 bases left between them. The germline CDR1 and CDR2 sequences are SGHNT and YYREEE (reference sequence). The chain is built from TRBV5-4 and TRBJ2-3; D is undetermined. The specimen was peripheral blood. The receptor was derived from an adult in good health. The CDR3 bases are TGTGCCAGCAGCAAGGAACCAGGCTACACCACAGATACGCAGTATTTT. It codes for CASSKEPGYTTDTQYF.